Reported below is one T cell receptor beta chain. What this receptor recognizes is not known. No qualities accompany the bases; no much larger clone lies one base away. This record comes from a study of T cells in Graves' hyperthyroidism and ophthalmopathy (dated by TCRdb to the late 2010s). With regard to the full study: Peripheral blood samples were taken at the time of initial diagnosis, prior to any treatment. TCR Vbeta CDR3 sequencing of 130 to 150 peripheral blood samples (43 ophthalmopathy, about 74 hyperthyroidism and some 17 progressor patients) is reported in the paper. Thyroid tissue and blood T-cell repertoires from more than five Graves' hyperthyroidism patients were also compared in the study. To identify TCR V-J signatures that set the groups apart, the researchers used a discovery cohort of about a hundred patients, made up of around 42 with Graves' ophthalmopathy and some 58 with stable Graves' hyperthyroidism. Following sampling, methimazole starting at 30 mg daily was given to hyperthyroidism patients, and high-dose intravenous methylprednisolone was given to ophthalmopathy patients. The 90 to 100 discovery patients were randomly split 7:3 into training and test sets. Prospective prediction of ophthalmopathy was tested in an independent validation cohort of under 20 hyperthyroidism patients and 15 to 17 patients who later progressed to ophthalmopathy.

Results and caveats for the whole study, not just this receptor: Ophthalmopathy was separated from stable hyperthyroidism by a 13 V-J signature model, with around 90% sensitivity and approximately 81% specificity obtained in cross-validation and 80%/75% obtained in testing. No statistical method was used to fix the sample size in advance, and group allocation was not hidden from the investigators. In validation, the model predicted progression to ophthalmopathy with 60% to 71% sensitivity and about 72% specificity, a median of 6.5 months before onset. Most expanded thyroid clonotypes (frequency above 0.001) were also detected in blood, suggesting blood repertoires may reflect thyroid immune responses.

There are 12 amino acids in the CDR3, from cysteine to phenylalanine inclusive. Only the CDR3 DNA is retained, 36 bases long and in frame from the first base. From the germline V gene, CDR1 is SQVTM and CDR2 is ANQGSEA. Relative to germline, V is missing 4 bases and J is missing 14 bases, with 10 bases of the junction outside any gene match. Stable Graves' hyperthyroidism was defined as the absence of progression to ophthalmopathy over 18 months of follow-up. The hyperthyroidism patients were between 18 and 65 years old and newly diagnosed, with a disease duration of less than 2 months. The study excluded patients with uncontrolled infections, other autoimmune diseases, pregnancy or lactation. Diagnoses were established on the basis of clinical symptoms, serum thyroxine and TRAb, thyroid ultrasound, and orbital computed tomography. PBMCs were isolated from roughly 10 ml of fresh peripheral blood by Ficoll-Paque density gradient centrifugation. Total RNA was extracted with Trizol reagent, and quality was checked on an Agilent 2100 Bioanalyzer.

TCR beta CDR3 regions were amplified from RNA transcripts. The first round of RT-PCR for the TCR CDR3 was performed with the HTBI primer set and the Qiagen OneStep RT-PCR kit. Libraries were constructed in a second round of multiplex PCR, after which size selection and purification were performed. Paired-end sequencing of the libraries was performed with 100 bp reads on an Illumina HiSeq2000. The authors' pipeline ran thus. SOAPnuke was used to process the raw data, throwing out any read that contained adapters or uncalled bases, had a mean Phred below 15, or lacked an exact constant-primer or identifier match. High-quality paired reads were merged using COPE v1.2.5, and each unique nucleotide sequence was defined as a clonotype. MiTCR v1.1 was used to align the clonotypes against IMGT TRBV, TRBD and TRBJ reference segments. The analysis included only V-J combinations with a frequency above 0.0001, which together covered about 99% of the repertoires. A TCS score was defined as the ratio between F50 (clonal expansion) and ExV (chaos), using BLOSUM62-based TCRdist between CDR3 peptides within each V-J. Welch's t-statistics and random forest reduced 450 to 600 V-J features to fewer than 15, which were used in a naive Bayes classifier (R e1071). Thyroid-blood repertoire similarity was quantified with the Morisita-Horn index. TCRdb trimmed public reads at Q25 via fastp, called clones via MiXCR and kept in-frame beta chains. Identical CDR3 protein sequences are pooled into one entry, listed with their most common genes and DNA. The V and J calls shown here were made by TCRdb, not taken from the authors' results. Present in this sample are 750,000 to 950,000 distinct CDR3 sequences, 35% to 40% of which were seen just once. Around 9.3% of the sample goes to the ten largest clones.

This TCR derives from a man aged 18 to 29 with Graves' hyperthyroidism. The sequence is built from TRBV29-1 and TRBJ1-2; a stretch of 10 junction bases matches TRBD1. Sequencing used blood. The DNA sequence follows: TGCAGCGTTGCCGGGACAGGGGACTCAGGGACCTTC. Translated, this is CSVAGTGDSGTF.